The rows below give T cell receptor beta chains drawn from one sample of a study of T-cell reconstitution after alpha-beta-depleted transplantation in children. TCRdb reprocessed the PCR reads with MiXCR, giving one entry per CDR3 protein. The data contain around 420,000 distinct CDR3 sequences, around 15% of them singletons. The sequencing used PBMCs, mostly from graft donor cells, collected 360 days after TCRalphabeta/CD19-depleted stem cell transplant. The receptor source for this set is a boy younger than two who had a stem cell transplant for Wiskott-Aldrich syndrome, so the T cells may come from the graft donor. CDR3s include the opening cysteine and the closing phenylalanine or tryptophan. D genes are given only for firm matches. Clone size is shown for a subset of rows, as once, few, many or a class of expanded clone.

abundance | j_gene | d_gene | v_gene | CDR3aa | CDR3nt
NA | TRBJ2-7 | NA | TRBV29-1 | CSASRGVYEQYF | TGCAGCGCTAGCCGTGGAGTGTACGAGCAGTACTTC
many | TRBJ2-1 | TRBD1 | TRBV5-1 | CASSLPVTGERANEQFF | TGCGCCAGCAGCTTGCCCGTTACAGGGGAGAGGGCCAATGAGCAGTTCTTC
NA | TRBJ2-5 | NA | TRBV5-1 | CASRLTGTETQYF | TGCGCCAGCAGACTAACTGGTACGGAGACCCAGTACTTC
NA | TRBJ1-3 | NA | TRBV11-2 | CASSFVGLGNTIYF | TGTGCCAGCAGCTTTGTAGGGCTTGGAAACACCATATATTTT
few | TRBJ2-6 | NA | TRBV5-6 | CASRRSGANVLTF | TGTGCCAGCAGACGGTCTGGGGCCAACGTCCTGACTTTC
few | TRBJ2-3 | NA | TRBV7-7 | CASSPRAGSDTQYF | TGTGCCAGCAGCCCCCGGGCAGGGTCAGATACGCAGTATTTT
NA | TRBJ2-1 | TRBD2 | TRBV10-3 | CAIRDVAGGAHNEQFF | TGTGCCATCAGGGACGTAGCGGGGGGGGCCCACAATGAGCAGTTCTTC
NA | TRBJ2-7 | NA | TRBV6-1 | CATRSGGTYEQYF | TGTGCCACCCGATCGGGGGGCACCTACGAGCAGTACTTC
few | TRBJ2-1 | NA | TRBV12-3/TRBV12-4 | CASSLGGHLYNEQFF | TGTGCCAGCAGTTTAGGGGGACACCTTTACAATGAGCAGTTCTTC
NA | TRBJ2-7 | TRBD1 | TRBV20-1 | CSARGGQGGSYEQYF | TGCAGTGCTAGAGGAGGACAGGGCGGGTCCTACGAGCAGTACTTC
few | TRBJ2-3 | NA | TRBV18 | CASSSRYTDTQYF | TGTGCCAGCTCTAGCCGATACACAGATACGCAGTATTTT
few | TRBJ2-2 | NA | TRBV12-3/TRBV12-4 | CASSFGKTGELFF | TGTGCCAGCAGTTTCGGGAAAACCGGGGAGCTGTTTTTT
NA | TRBJ2-3 | TRBD1 | TRBV18 | CASSPPLDRGPDTQYF | TGTGCCAGCTCACCACCATTGGACAGGGGACCAGATACGCAGTATTTT
NA | TRBJ2-7 | TRBD1 | TRBV10-3 | CATARGQGYEQYF | TGTGCCACAGCCCGGGGACAGGGCTACGAGCAGTACTTC
many | TRBJ2-7 | TRBD1 | TRBV5-1 | CASSFGGQGLYEQYF | TGCGCCAGCAGCTTCGGGGGACAGGGCCTATACGAGCAGTACTTC
few | TRBJ2-7 | NA | TRBV5-1 | CASSSPGNYEQYF | TGCGCCAGCAGCTCCCCGGGCAACTACGAGCAGTACTTC
NA | TRBJ2-1 | TRBD2 | TRBV24-1 | CATSDSPGLAGPGNEQFF | TGTGCCACCAGTGATTCCCCCGGACTAGCGGGACCGGGCAATGAGCAGTTCTTC
NA | TRBJ2-5 | NA | TRBV10-3 | CATRTQQGSGETQYF | TGTGCCACCCGCACGCAGCAGGGGTCCGGGGAGACCCAGTACTTC
many | TRBJ2-1 | TRBD2 | TRBV7-9 | CASSRTSGRPNEQFF | TGTGCCAGCAGCCGGACTAGCGGGAGGCCCAATGAGCAGTTCTTC
many | TRBJ2-5 | NA | TRBV5-1 | CASSLLRGPDQETQYF | TGCGCCAGCAGCTTGCTGCGAGGGCCGGATCAAGAGACCCAGTACTTC
NA | TRBJ2-2 | NA | TRBV7-2 | CASSLVTGLYTGELFF | TGTGCCAGCAGCTTAGTGACAGGATTGTACACCGGGGAGCTGTTTTTT
few | TRBJ2-2 | TRBD1 | TRBV7-2 | CASSLDRGRGTGELFF | TGTGCCAGCAGCTTAGACAGGGGGCGCGGCACCGGGGAGCTGTTTTTT
few | TRBJ1-1 | NA | TRBV27 | CASTSRGGNTEAFF | TGTGCCAGCACCTCTCGGGGGGGGAACACTGAAGCTTTCTTT
NA | TRBJ1-6 | NA | TRBV20-1 | CSASVGFFYNSPLHF | TGCAGTGCTAGTGTTGGGTTTTTCTATAATTCACCCCTCCACTTT
few | TRBJ2-2 | NA | TRBV12-3/TRBV12-4 | CASSRMVSRGELFF | TGTGCCAGCAGTAGAATGGTTTCGAGAGGGGAGCTGTTTTTT
NA | TRBJ2-7 | NA | TRBV2 | CASNGENEQYF | TGTGCCAGCAACGGGGAAAACGAGCAGTACTTC
NA | TRBJ2-1 | NA | TRBV4-1 | CASALAPSSYNEQFF | TGCGCCAGTGCGCTAGCTCCAAGCTCCTACAATGAGCAGTTCTTC
NA | TRBJ2-2 | TRBD2 | TRBV5-1 | CASSLASLAGRFGELFF | TGCGCCAGCAGCTTGGCCTCCCTAGCGGGGCGATTTGGGGAGCTGTTTTTT
few | TRBJ2-4 | NA | TRBV3-1 | CASSHTGLDIQYF | TGTGCCAGCAGCCACACAGGGCTGGACATTCAGTACTTC
few | TRBJ2-7 | NA | TRBV24-1 | CATSDSPQGRQYF | TGTGCCACCAGTGATTCGCCACAGGGTCGGCAGTACTTC
NA | TRBJ2-7 | NA | TRBV7-2 | CASSLEAGNSYEQYF | TGTGCCAGCAGCTTAGAGGCAGGCAACTCCTACGAGCAGTACTTC
NA | TRBJ2-5 | TRBD2 | TRBV20-1 | CSARSWTSGDYQETQYF | TGCAGTGCTAGATCTTGGACTAGCGGGGATTACCAAGAGACCCAGTACTTC
NA | TRBJ2-1 | TRBD2 | TRBV28 | CASSPHLAGGNNEQFF | TGTGCCAGCAGTCCCCACCTAGCGGGGGGCAACAATGAGCAGTTCTTC
few | TRBJ2-7 | TRBD1 | TRBV4-3 | CASSQTGFHEQYF | TGCGCCAGCAGCCAGACAGGGTTCCACGAGCAGTACTTC
NA | TRBJ1-5 | TRBD1 | TRBV15 | CATSRATGAPQHF | TGTGCCACCAGCAGGGCGACAGGGGCACCCCAGCATTTT
NA | TRBJ1-3 | NA | TRBV27 | CASSFREGNGNTIYF | TGTGCCAGCAGTTTTAGGGAGGGGAATGGAAACACCATATATTTT
few | TRBJ2-3 | TRBD1 | TRBV27 | CASRHQPFYRGTDTQYF | TGTGCCAGCAGACACCAGCCCTTCTACAGGGGAACAGATACGCAGTATTTT
NA | TRBJ2-7 | NA | TRBV21-1 | CASSKGAQAREQYF | TGTGCCAGCAGCAAAGGGGCACAGGCTCGAGAGCAGTACTTC
NA | TRBJ2-3 | NA | TRBV20-1 | CSASWGATDTQYF | TGCAGTGCTAGCTGGGGGGCTACAGATACGCAGTATTTT
NA | TRBJ2-7 | NA | TRBV4-1 | CASSQPPLLPRVNGVDYREQYF | TGCGCCAGCAGCCAACCCCCTTTATTGCCGCGGGTAAATGGGGTTGACTACAGGGAGCAGTACTTC
few | TRBJ2-2 | TRBD2 | TRBV6-5 | CASSLLAPGTSETGELFF | TGTGCCAGCAGTTTACTAGCCCCCGGGACTAGCGAAACCGGGGAGCTGTTTTTT
NA | TRBJ2-3 | NA | TRBV21-1 | CASSNPDRLAGATDTQYF | TGTGCCAGCAGCAACCCGGACCGACTAGCGGGAGCAACAGATACGCAGTATTTT
few | TRBJ2-1 | NA | TRBV19 | CASSIQGPFYNEQFF | TGTGCCAGTAGCATCCAGGGACCCTTCTACAATGAGCAGTTCTTC